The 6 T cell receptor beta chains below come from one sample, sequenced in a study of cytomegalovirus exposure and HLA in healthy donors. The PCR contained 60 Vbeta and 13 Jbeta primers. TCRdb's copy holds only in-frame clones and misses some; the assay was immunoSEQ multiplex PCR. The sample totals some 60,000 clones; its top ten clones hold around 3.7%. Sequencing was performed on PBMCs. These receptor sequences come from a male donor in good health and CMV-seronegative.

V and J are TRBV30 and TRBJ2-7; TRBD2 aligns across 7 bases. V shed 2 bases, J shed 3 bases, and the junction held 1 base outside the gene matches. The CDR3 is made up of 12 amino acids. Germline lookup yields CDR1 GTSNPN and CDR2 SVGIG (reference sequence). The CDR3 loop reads CAWSKRGYEQYF. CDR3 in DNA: TGTGCCTGGAGTAAGCGGGGCTACGAGCAGTACTTC.

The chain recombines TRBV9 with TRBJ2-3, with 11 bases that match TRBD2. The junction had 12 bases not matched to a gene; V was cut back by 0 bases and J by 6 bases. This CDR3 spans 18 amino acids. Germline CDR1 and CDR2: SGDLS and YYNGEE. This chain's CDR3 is CASSVAQVAGGPRDTQYF. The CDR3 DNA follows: TGTGCCAGCAGCGTAGCTCAAGTAGCGGGAGGGCCGAGGGATACGCAGTATTTT.

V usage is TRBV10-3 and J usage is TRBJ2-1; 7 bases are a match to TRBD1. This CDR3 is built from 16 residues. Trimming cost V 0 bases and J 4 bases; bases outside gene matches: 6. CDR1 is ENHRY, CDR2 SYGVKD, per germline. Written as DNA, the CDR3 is TGTGCCATCAGTGAGTCTCCGGGACAGACTTACAATGAGCAGTTCTTC. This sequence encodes CAISESPGQTYNEQFF.

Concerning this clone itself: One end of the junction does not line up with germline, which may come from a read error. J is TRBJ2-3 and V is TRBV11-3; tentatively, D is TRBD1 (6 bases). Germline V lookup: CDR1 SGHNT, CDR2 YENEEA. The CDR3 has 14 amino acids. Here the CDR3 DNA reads TGTGCCAGCAGCTCTGGACAGCCGCAGGATAAGCAGTATTTT. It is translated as CASSSGQPQDKQYF.

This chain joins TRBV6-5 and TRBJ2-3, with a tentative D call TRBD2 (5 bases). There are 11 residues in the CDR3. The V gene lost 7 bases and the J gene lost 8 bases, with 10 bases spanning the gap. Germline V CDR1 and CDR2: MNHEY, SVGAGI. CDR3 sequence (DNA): TGTGCCAGCACCAACAGCGGTACGCAGTATTTT. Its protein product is CASTNSGTQYF.

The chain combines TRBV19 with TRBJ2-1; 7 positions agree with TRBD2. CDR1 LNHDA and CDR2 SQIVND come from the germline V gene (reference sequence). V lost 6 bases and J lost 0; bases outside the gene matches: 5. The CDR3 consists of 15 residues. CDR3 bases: TGTGCCAGTAGAAGCCTAGCGGACTCCTACAATGAGCAGTTCTTC. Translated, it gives CASRSLADSYNEQFF.